This T cell receptor beta chain was captured in a study of CXCR3-negative and CXCR3-positive naive CD8 T cells. Findings of the study overall: Because surface CD5 did not distinguish the naive subsets, TCR strength was inferred from TRB CDR3 properties. After cryopreservation, expression of CXCR3 was partially reduced, and most assays were run with fresh PBMCs. More hydrophobic TRB CDR3s were found in CXCR3-positive naive cells than in CXCR3-negative naive cells. Whereas memory cells differed, naive CXCR3-negative and CXCR3-positive cells shared similar TRBV-TRBJ usage. Similarly elevated diversity marked both naive subsets, with memory CD8+ cells showing far lower diversity.

UMI-labeled TRB cDNA libraries were prepared by 5' RACE. Reprocessing the 5' RACE reads, TCRdb reports a single entry for every CDR3 protein and omits DNA. This repertoire includes approximately 96,000 distinct CDR3 sequences. Regarding this clonotype: The antigen remains unidentified.

The TCR originated in a human donor in good health. Some clones in this sample may be carry-over from other donors' samples. Material for sequencing was naive CXCR3+ CD8+ T cells from blood. Subset indicated: CD45RO-CCR7+CD27+CD95- naive CD8+ T cells expressing CXCR3 (TNR3+).

The CDR3 spells CASSYHWTQEQYF. The chain couples TRBV6-2 or TRBV6-3 to TRBJ2-7; the D gene TCRdb calls, TRBD1, cannot be checked with no DNA. This CDR3 has 13 amino acids. Germline CDR1 reads MNHEY; CDR2 reads SVGEGT.